This TCR beta chain came from a study of sequential checkpoint blockade in melanoma. Treatment specified: randomized to nivolumab then ipilimumab (arm A) or the reverse (arm B). TCRdb's table, derived via immunoSEQ multiplex PCR, lists solely in-frame clones and lacks some. The top ten hold around 30% of the sample, which has 3,000 or so clones, over 15% seen once. The sample holds a few counts of this clone. The specimen was tumor tissue (inferred from file names), collected from a patient given nivolumab and ipilimumab in sequence. This sequence was found in a human donor with melanoma.

Written as DNA, the CDR3 is TGTGCCAGCAGCCGAAACAGGGGGTCGGGGAACACCGGGGAGCTGTTTTTT. It encodes CASSRNRGSGNTGELFF. The V gene is TRBV6-8, the J gene TRBJ2-2; 8 bases line up with TRBD1. Germline V lookup: CDR1 MNHGY, CDR2 SAAAGT. This CDR3 has 17 amino acids. The junction had 10 bases not matched to a gene; V was cut back by 6 bases and J by 1 base.